These T cell receptor beta chains were read from a single sample in a study of breast tumors, draining lymph nodes, adjacent tissues. TCRdb recomputed calls from the multiplex PCR reads with MiXCR, one row per CDR3 protein. The profile shows under 150,000 distinct CDR3 sequences, less than 20% of them singletons. Sequenced input: axillary lymph node tissue. All receptors derive from a female donor with breast cancer. Some clones in this sample may be carry-over from other donors' samples. CDR3s include the opening cysteine and the closing phenylalanine or tryptophan. D genes are given only for firm matches. For some rows the clone size is stated as once, few or many, or as a class when expanded; others skip it.

D	V	J	size	DNA	CDR3
NA	TRBV2	TRBJ1-4	NA	TGTGCCAGCAGTGAATGGAGTGAAAAACTGTTTTTT	CASSEWSEKLFF
NA	TRBV20-1	TRBJ2-3	many	TGCAGTGCCCCAGACCGGGGTCCCTCTAGCACAGATACGCAGTATTTT	CSAPDRGPSSTDTQYF
NA	TRBV5-1	TRBJ1-4	few	TGCGCCAGCAGCTTGGAAGGGGGACTTGAAAAACTGTTTTTT	CASSLEGGLEKLFF
NA	TRBV9	TRBJ1-4	many	TGTGCCAGCAGTCCTAGTGAGGGTAATGAAAAACTGTTTTTT	CASSPSEGNEKLFF
TRBD2	TRBV5-4	TRBJ2-3	few	TGTGCCAGCAGTTCGACTAGCGGGAGTATCCCAGATACGCAGTATTTT	CASSSTSGSIPDTQYF
NA	TRBV5-1	TRBJ1-4	many	TGCGCCAGCAGTTATCTCCCTGCAACTAATGAAAAACTGTTTTTT	CASSYLPATNEKLFF
TRBD1	TRBV18	TRBJ2-5	many	TGTGCCAGCTCAGCCCGCCAGGGGGCTGGTGAGACCCAGTACTTC	CASSARQGAGETQYF
TRBD1	TRBV7-9	TRBJ2-1	many	TGTGCCAGCAGCTTAGCCGGACAGGGGGTATGGCAGTTCTTC	CASSLAGQGVWQFF
NA	TRBV10-3	TRBJ1-6	many	TGTGCCATCAGTGAGTCCTATTCACCCCTCCACTTT	CAISESYSPLHF
NA	TRBV9	TRBJ2-1	many	TGTGCCAGCAGCAGGGGGGGTACGGGCGGGCAGTTCTTC	CASSRGGTGGQFF
NA	TRBV28	TRBJ2-7	few	TGTGCCAGCGGACTGGGCCCAAGGGTTACCCACGAGCAGTACTTC	CASGLGPRVTHEQYF
NA	TRBV19	TRBJ1-6	many	TGTGCCAGTAGCGACAGCCCGAATTCACCCCTCCACTTT	CASSDSPNSPLHF
NA	TRBV12-5	TRBJ2-7	many	TGTGCTAGTGGTGACCGGGACTGGTCCTACGAGCAGTACTTC	CASGDRDWSYEQYF
TRBD2	TRBV20-1	TRBJ2-3	many	TGCAGTGCTATACACACGGGGGGGCGGTTTACGCAGTATTTT	CSAIHTGGRFTQYF
NA	TRBV5-1	TRBJ1-4	many	TGCGCCAGCAGCGCAGGCCAGACAACCCTTAATGAAAAACTGTTTTTT	CASSAGQTTLNEKLFF
TRBD1	TRBV3-1	TRBJ1-5	few	TGTGCCAGCAGCCAAGGAGGGACAGGGGGGGGGCCCCAGCATTTT	CASSQGGTGGGPQHF
NA	TRBV5-6	TRBJ1-2	many	TGTGCCAGCAGCTTGTATACAGGGACTAACTATGGCTACACCTTC	CASSLYTGTNYGYTF
NA	TRBV5-4	TRBJ1-6	many	TGTGCCAGCAGCTTGGAAGTAGGGGCCGATTCACCCCTCCACTTT	CASSLEVGADSPLHF
NA	TRBV6-5	TRBJ1-2	many	TGTGCCAGCAGTTACAGCTCCAAAAGGGGCTACACCTTC	CASSYSSKRGYTF
NA	TRBV5-1	TRBJ2-3	many	TGCGCCAGCAGCCCACAGGACGGGGGCACAGATACGCAGTATTTT	CASSPQDGGTDTQYF
NA	TRBV28	TRBJ1-4	NA	TGTGCCAGCAGGAAACAGGGTAGAGTTGAAAAACTGTTTTTT	CASRKQGRVEKLFF
NA	TRBV28	TRBJ1-4	few	TGTGCCAGCTTAACTGGACAGTCAAATGAAAAACTGTTTTTT	CASLTGQSNEKLFF
NA	TRBV27	TRBJ2-3	NA	TGTGCCAGCAGTTTAAGAATGGCCGGAGATACGCAGTATTTT	CASSLRMAGDTQYF
NA	TRBV7-2	TRBJ2-7	many	TGTGCCAGCAGCAATCCGGGAAGAAGCTCCTACGAGCAGTACTTC	CASSNPGRSSYEQYF
NA	TRBV10-2	TRBJ2-3	many	TGCGCCAGCAGTGAGTTAGCGACTAGCACAGATACGCAGTATTTT	CASSELATSTDTQYF
NA	TRBV20-1	TRBJ1-5	many	TGCAGTGCTCTGCCGGGGTCGGGCAATCAGCCCCAGCATTTT	CSALPGSGNQPQHF
TRBD1	TRBV20-1	TRBJ2-5	many	TGCAGTGCTAGGACAGGGGCAGAGACCCAGTACTTC	CSARTGAETQYF
NA	TRBV5-1	TRBJ2-7	many	TGCGCCAGCAGCCTGGGGGACATTGGCTACGAGCAGTACTTC	CASSLGDIGYEQYF
TRBD1	TRBV18	TRBJ2-5	many	TGTGCCAGCTCACCAAACAGGGGTGAGGAGACCCAGTACTTC	CASSPNRGEETQYF
NA	TRBV5-1	TRBJ2-3	many	TGCGCCAGCAGCTATTCAGGGGGCACAGATACGCAGTATTTT	CASSYSGGTDTQYF
NA	TRBV7-9	TRBJ1-5	many	TGTGCCAGCAGCTTAACAGATAGCAATCAGCCCCAGCATTTT	CASSLTDSNQPQHF
NA	TRBV20-1	TRBJ2-5	many	TGCAGTGCACGGCCCCGTAGCGGTTCAGTGACCCAGTACTTC	CSARPRSGSVTQYF
NA	TRBV4-1	TRBJ2-5	NA	TGCGCCAGCAGCCCACGCTTCAGTGGGGAAGAGACCCAGTACTTC	CASSPRFSGEETQYF
NA	TRBV2	TRBJ1-1	once	TGTGCCAGCTGTGGGTTCTCGAACACTGAAGCTTTCTTT	CASCGFSNTEAFF
NA	TRBV2	TRBJ2-7	many	TGTGCCAGCAGGAGGACTGGTCACTCCTACGAGCAGTACTTC	CASRRTGHSYEQYF
NA	TRBV6-1	TRBJ2-5	many	TGTGCCAGCAGTGGGGGGAGAGGAGGGTTGTACTTC	CASSGGRGGLYF
NA	TRBV7-8	TRBJ2-7	many	TGTGCCAGCAGCTTGGGCGGGACACAATACGAGCAGTACTTC	CASSLGGTQYEQYF
NA	TRBV18	TRBJ2-7	many	TGTGCCAGCTCACCAAATGAAGAGCAGTACTTC	CASSPNEEQYF